The T cell receptor beta chain under discussion was sequenced for a study of T cell responses to AZD1222 COVID-19 vaccine. CDR1 and CDR2 from the germline V gene are MNHNY and SVGAGI (reference sequence). The V end lost 4 bases, the J end lost 2 bases, and 11 bases lay between the germline ends. CDR3 length equals 14 residues. Assay used: immunoSEQ multiplex PCR; TCRdb lists only in-frame clones, some missing. This sample has 100,000 to 150,000 clones, with roughly 90% found just once. Study-wide results and limits: Repertoire sampling occurred only after the peak T cell response. Only a handful of AZD1222 recipients were seropositive at baseline. Spike-spanning, vaccine-associated CD4 TCRs were dominant at 160-218 and 743-854. In a largely white British group with more females than males, clonal diversity was possibly underestimated.

Of note for this clone: Its antigen is not known.

The input for sequencing was peripheral blood, taken on day 0 of AZD1222 vaccination. The receptor was isolated from an adult in good health. V is TRBV6-6 and J is TRBJ1-1; D gene unclear. The CDR3 is CASSLGFVNTEAFF. Here the CDR3 DNA reads TGTGCCAGCAGTTTGGGTTTTGTCAACACTGAAGCTTTCTTT.